This T cell receptor (beta chain) was identified during a study of T cell responses to AZD1222 COVID-19 vaccine. Study background: Pooling covered second doses at about 4 or about 12 weeks. Study-level results: Per reports, nearly half of all spike-specific TCRs target regions that are unmutated in variants. Spike-specific TCR repertoires showed rising breadth and depth after two AZD1222 doses. Spike was spanned by vaccine-associated CD4 TCRs, with dominance at 160-218 and 743-854.

The sample holds one count of this clone. What it binds is not known. Germline lookup yields CDR1 MGHRA and CDR2 YSYEKL. Trimming at V came to 1 base and at J to 3 bases, leaving 11 bases not matched to a gene. The CDR3 is made up of 17 amino acids. Data came from immunoSEQ multiplex PCR; TCRdb stores just in-frame clones and leaves some out. The sample lists 100,000 to 120,000 clones, roughly 90% seen once, with around 2.5% in the top ten. The sequenced sample was peripheral blood, obtained on day 0 of AZD1222 vaccination. The chain employs TRBV4-1 and TRBJ1-1; 7 bases agree with TRBD1. The TCR comes from an adult in good health. In nucleotides, the CDR3 is TGCGCCAGCAGCCAAGGCACATACAGGGGATTGTACACTGAAGCTTTCTTT. The encoded protein is CASSQGTYRGLYTEAFF.